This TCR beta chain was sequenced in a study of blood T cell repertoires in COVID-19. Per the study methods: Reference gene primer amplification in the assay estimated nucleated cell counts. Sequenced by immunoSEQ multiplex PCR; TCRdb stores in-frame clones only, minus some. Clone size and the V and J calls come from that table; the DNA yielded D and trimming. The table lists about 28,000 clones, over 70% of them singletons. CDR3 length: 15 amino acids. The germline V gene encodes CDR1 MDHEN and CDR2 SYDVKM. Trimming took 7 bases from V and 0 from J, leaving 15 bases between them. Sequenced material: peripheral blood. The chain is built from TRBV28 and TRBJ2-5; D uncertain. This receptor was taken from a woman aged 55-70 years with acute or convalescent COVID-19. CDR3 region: CASKPRSPYQETQYF. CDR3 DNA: TGTGCCAGCAAACCGCGGTCCCCCTACCAAGAGACCCAGTACTTC.